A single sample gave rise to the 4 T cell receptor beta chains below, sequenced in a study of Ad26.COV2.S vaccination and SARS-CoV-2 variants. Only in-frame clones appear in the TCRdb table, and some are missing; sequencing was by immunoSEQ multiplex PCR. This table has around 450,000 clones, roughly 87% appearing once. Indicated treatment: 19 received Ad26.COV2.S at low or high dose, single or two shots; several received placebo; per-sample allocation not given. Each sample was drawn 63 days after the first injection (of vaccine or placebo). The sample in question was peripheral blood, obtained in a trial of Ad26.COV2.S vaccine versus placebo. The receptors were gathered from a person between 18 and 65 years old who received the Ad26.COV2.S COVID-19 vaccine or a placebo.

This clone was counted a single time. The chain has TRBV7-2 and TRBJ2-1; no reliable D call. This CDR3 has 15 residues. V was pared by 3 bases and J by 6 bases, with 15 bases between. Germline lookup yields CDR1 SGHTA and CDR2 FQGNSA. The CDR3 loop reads CASSFNEIRRNEQFF. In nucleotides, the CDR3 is TGTGCCAGCAGCTTTAACGAAATTCGTCGCAATGAGCAGTTCTTC.

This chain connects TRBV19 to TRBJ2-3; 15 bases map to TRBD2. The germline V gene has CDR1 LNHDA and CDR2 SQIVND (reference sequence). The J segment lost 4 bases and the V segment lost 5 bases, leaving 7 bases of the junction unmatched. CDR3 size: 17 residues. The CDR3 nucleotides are TGTGCCAGTAGTTGGACTAGCGGGAGGGCCGGGGCAGATACGCAGTATTTT. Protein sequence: CASSWTSGRAGADTQYF. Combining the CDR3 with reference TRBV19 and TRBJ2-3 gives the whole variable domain DGGITQSPKYLFRKEGQNVTLSCEQNLNHDAMYWYRQDPGQGLRLIYYSQIVNDFQKGDIAEGYSVSREKKESFPLTVTSAQKNPTAFYLCASSWTSGRAGADTQYFGPGTRLTVL.

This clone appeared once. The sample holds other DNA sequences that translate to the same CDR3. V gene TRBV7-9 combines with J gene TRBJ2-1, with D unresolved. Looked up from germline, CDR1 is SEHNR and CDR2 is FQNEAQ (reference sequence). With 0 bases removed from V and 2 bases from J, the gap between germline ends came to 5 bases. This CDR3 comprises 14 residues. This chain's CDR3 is CASSLAGTYNEQFF. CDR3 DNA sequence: TGTGCCAGCAGCTTAGCTGGCACCTACAATGAGCAGTTCTTC. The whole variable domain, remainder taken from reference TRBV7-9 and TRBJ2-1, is DTGVSQNPRHKITKRGQNVTFRCDPISEHNRLYWYRQTLGQGPEFLTYFQNEAQLEKSRLLSDRFSAERPKGSFSTLEIQRTEQGDSAMYLCASSLAGTYNEQFFGPGTRLTVL.

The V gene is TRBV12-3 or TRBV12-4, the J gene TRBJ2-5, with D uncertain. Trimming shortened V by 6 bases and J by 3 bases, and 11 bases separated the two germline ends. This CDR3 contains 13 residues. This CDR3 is CASRPWKEETQYF. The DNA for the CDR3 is TGTGCCAGCAGACCGTGGAAGGAAGAGACCCAGTACTTC.